This TCR beta chain is drawn from a study of blood T cell repertoires in COVID-19. At the level of the study: Acute and convalescent COVID-19 specimens originated in the United States, Italy and Spain. T cells, B-cell-depleted T cells, or PBMCs provided the cDNA or gDNA that served as material.

Per the study methods: It was from reference gene primer amplification that nucleated cell counts were estimated. Measured with immunoSEQ multiplex PCR; TCRdb has only the in-frame clones, and not every one. Clonal size and the V and J genes are those of that table, whereas D and trimming came from the DNA. The table lists about 130,000 clones, 84% of them singletons. A few counts support this clone. The TCR sequence derives from a man aged 60 to 69 with acute or convalescent COVID-19. Material: peripheral blood.

DNA for the CDR3: TGTGCCAGCAGCCATGACAGCAAAAACACCATATATTTT. This codes for CASSHDSKNTIYF. The chain carries TRBV3-1 (or the pseudogene TRBV3-2) and TRBJ1-3; a possible D gene is TRBD1 (5 bases). The CDR3 contains 13 residues. The V and J ends lost 3 bases and 6 bases respectively, with 9 bases between them. Germline V gene lookup returns CDR1 LGHDT and CDR2 YNNKEL (reference sequence).